The 20 T cell receptor beta chains in this list originate from one sample, sequenced in a study of OX40 agonist ivuxolimab in advanced cancers. Sequencing used immunoSEQ multiplex PCR; TCRdb keeps in-frame clones, though not all of them. The sample lists about 60,000 clones, about 90% occurring once. Sequences were derived from CD4+ or CD8+ T cells sorted from blood, sampled in a trial of the OX40 agonist ivuxolimab. The receptors stem from an adult with an advanced solid tumor such as melanoma, head and neck, liver or kidney cancer.

This chain links TRBV10-3 with TRBJ1-1; possible D gene TRBD1, 6 bases. This CDR3 has 15 amino acids. V was clipped by 3 bases and J by 2 bases, with 13 bases between them. Germline CDR1 ENHRY, CDR2 SYGVKD. The CDR3 loop reads CAISEEGRGNTEAFF. CDR3 nucleotides: TGTGCCATCAGTGAAGAAGGCAGGGGTAACACTGAAGCTTTCTTT.

The rearrangement uses TRBV2 and TRBJ2-7, with 9 nucleotides matching TRBD1. Trimming took 9 bases from V and 5 from J; bases not matched to a gene: 11. There are 14 residues in the CDR3. From germline, CDR1 is SNHLY and CDR2 FYNNEI. CDR3 amino acids: CASSVGTGIDEQYF. The CDR3 bases are TGTGCCAGTAGCGTGGGGACAGGGATCGACGAGCAGTACTTC.

The V call is TRBV5-5, the J call TRBJ1-1; a weak D match, TRBD1 (6 bases). The CDR3 spans 13 residues. CDR1 and CDR2 (germline): SGHKS, YYEKEE (reference sequence). The V gene lost 4 bases and the J gene lost 3 bases, with 10 bases spanning the gap. CDR3 sequence reads: CASSPDRDTEAFF. The CDR3 bases are TGTGCCAGCAGCCCGGACAGAGACACTGAAGCTTTCTTT. Variable domain in full (rest from reference TRBV5-5 and TRBJ1-1): DAGVTQSPTHLIKTRGQQVTLRCSPISGHKSVSWYQQVLGQGPQFIFQYYEKEERGRGNFPDRFSARQFPNYSSELNVNALLLGDSALYLCASSPDRDTEAFFGQGTRLTVV.

The chain uses TRBV5-1 and TRBJ2-3; D possibly matches TRBD1 or TRBD2 (5 bases each). With 0 bases removed from V and 4 bases from J, the gap between germline ends came to 12 bases. The CDR3 sequence is 15 residues long. CDR1 and CDR2 from the germline V gene are SGHRS and YFSETQ. The CDR3 region is CASSLGVRGADTQYF. The CDR3 nucleotides are TGCGCCAGCAGCTTGGGAGTCCGAGGGGCAGATACGCAGTATTTT.

The rearrangement uses TRBV19 and TRBJ1-5; D is perhaps TRBD1 (6 bases). Trimming took 5 bases from V and 2 from J, leaving 16 bases between them. The CDR3 runs 16 residues. In germline, CDR1 is LNHDA, CDR2 SQIVND (reference sequence). The CDR3 here is CASSGPPAGGNQPQHF. CDR3 coding DNA: TGTGCCAGTAGTGGACCCCCGGCAGGGGGCAATCAGCCCCAGCATTTT.

The rearrangement links TRBV6-5 to TRBJ2-1; unclear D gene. V was cut by 4 bases and J by 3 bases, with 7 bases left in between. Germline values: CDR1 MNHEY, CDR2 SVGAGI. CDR3 length: 13 residues. CDR3 in amino acids: CASSSASYNEQFF. In DNA, the CDR3 is TGTGCCAGCAGTTCAGCCAGCTACAATGAGCAGTTCTTC.

V and J are TRBV6-1 and TRBJ2-7; D uncertain. CDR1 MNHNS and CDR2 SASEGT come from the germline V gene. V dropped 7 bases and J dropped 4 bases, with 11 bases sitting between them. The CDR3 sequence is 12 residues long. The CDR3 protein is CASTLRGYEQYF. CDR3 coding DNA: TGTGCCAGCACCCTCCGAGGATACGAGCAGTACTTC.

The chain employs TRBV5-1 and TRBJ1-1; no clear D. This CDR3 has 14 residues. CDR1 SGHRS and CDR2 YFSETQ come from the germline V gene. V lost 4 bases and J lost 6, with 16 bases in between. The CDR3 DNA is TGCGCCAGCAGCCCCGGCGTAGTACGGCCTGAAGCTTTCTTT. Translated: CASSPGVVRPEAFF.

The chain employs TRBV7-3 and TRBJ2-1, with 8 bases lining up with TRBD2. Germline V CDR1 and CDR2: SGHTA, FQGTGA. V trimming: 4 bases; J trimming: 9 bases; junction bases outside the gene matches: 8. This CDR3 contains 14 residues. This CDR3 reads CASSSGLGSGEQFF. CDR3 nucleotides: TGTGCCAGCAGCTCGGGACTAGGCTCCGGTGAGCAGTTCTTC.

The CDR3 nucleotides read TGTGCCAGCAGTCCCCGAGTGAACCTCAACACCGGGGAGCTGTTTTTT. This sequence encodes CASSPRVNLNTGELFF. The chain combines TRBV9 with TRBJ2-2, with D hard to call. Germline V gene sequence: CDR1 SGDLS, CDR2 YYNGEE. This CDR3 spans 16 amino acids. Trimming took off 5 bases at V and 2 bases at J, with 16 bases between the two ends.

The J gene is TRBJ2-3, the V gene TRBV2, with 13 bases lining up with TRBD2. This CDR3 is 17 amino acids long. V trimming: 2 bases; J trimming: 3 bases; junction bases outside the gene matches: 5. From germline, CDR1 is SNHLY and CDR2 FYNNEI. CDR3 bases: TGTGCCAGCAGTGAATCCCGGACTAGCGGGAGTACAGATACGCAGTATTTT. Translated, it gives CASSESRTSGSTDTQYF.

The rearrangement links TRBV5-4 to TRBJ2-3; 12 nucleotides align to TRBD2. CDR1 SGHNT and CDR2 YYREEE come from the germline V gene (reference sequence). CDR3 length equals 16 residues. The V gene end was trimmed by 0 bases and the J gene end by 5 bases; junction bases not matched to a gene: 4. In DNA, the CDR3 is TGTGCCAGCAGCTTGGGACTAGCGGGAGTGGGAGATACGCAGTATTTT. The encoded protein is CASSLGLAGVGDTQYF.

This clone was detected only once. V is TRBV11-3 and J is TRBJ2-7; D is tentatively TRBD1 or TRBD2 (6 bases each). V lost 5 bases and J 6 bases, leaving 17 bases between the germline ends. There are 14 residues in the CDR3. Germline CDR1 reads SGHNT; CDR2 reads YENEEA. DNA of the CDR3: TGTGCCAGCAGCCGGGGGCGGACCTCCAGCGAGCAGTACTTC. The encoded protein is CASSRGRTSSEQYF.

This sequence joins TRBV5-1 and TRBJ1-4; D not resolved. The germline gives CDR1 SGHRS, CDR2 YFSETQ. V shed 0 bases and J shed 2 bases, with 5 bases lying between them. The CDR3 runs to 14 residues. The CDR3 protein is CASSLAQTNEKLFF. DNA for the CDR3: TGCGCCAGCAGCTTGGCCCAGACTAATGAAAAACTGTTTTTT. Drawing the rest from reference TRBV5-1 and TRBJ1-4, the complete variable domain is KAGVTQTPRYLIKTRGQQVTLSCSPISGHRSVSWYQQTPGQGLQFLFEYFSETQRNKGNFPGRFSGRQFSNSRSEMNVSTLELGDSALYLCASSLAQTNEKLFFGSGTQLSVL.

CDR3 DNA sequence: TGTGCCAGCAGTTTAGGAGGGACTGCTTGGTACTTC. This sequence encodes CASSLGGTAWYF. The chain is built from TRBV28 and TRBJ2-7; TRBD2 is a possible D gene (6 bases). Germline V lookup: CDR1 MDHEN, CDR2 SYDVKM. Deletions cut 2 bases from V and 12 bases from J, with 14 bases between. CDR3 length: 12 residues.

This rearrangement joins TRBV5-1 to TRBJ2-1; 9 bases map to TRBD2. Looked up from germline, CDR1 is SGHRS and CDR2 is YFSETQ. This CDR3 has 14 residues. Unmatched junction bases numbered 4, after V lost 7 bases and J lost 2 bases. CDR3 bases: TGCGCCAGCGGTGTAGCGGGAGCCTACAATGAGCAGTTCTTC. Translated, it gives CASGVAGAYNEQFF.

The chain employs TRBV30 and TRBJ2-7, with unresolved D. CDR3 size: 14 residues. Germline assignment: CDR1 GTSNPN and CDR2 SVGIG (reference sequence). The germline V and J ends were trimmed by 3 bases and 8 bases, with 20 bases remaining between them. The CDR3 region is CAWRGTTRTTKQYF. CDR3 bases: TGTGCCTGGAGGGGTACGACCCGAACTACGAAGCAGTACTTC.

This clone was seen more than once but under ten times. The chain carries TRBV18 and TRBJ2-7; TRBD1 or TRBD2 may be the D gene (5 bases each). CDR3 length: 13 amino acids. The V gene lost 3 bases and the J gene lost 4 bases, with 10 bases spanning the gap. Looked up from germline, CDR1 is KGHSH and CDR2 is LQKENI. The chain's CDR3 is CASSPGTQYEQYF. CDR3 nucleotide sequence: TGTGCCAGCTCACCCGGGACCCAATACGAGCAGTACTTC.

V and J are TRBV28 and TRBJ2-5; the D gene is possibly TRBD1 (6 bases). Germline V gene lookup returns CDR1 MDHEN and CDR2 SYDVKM. The V end lost 9 bases, the J end lost 4 bases, and 15 bases lay between the germline ends. The CDR3 runs to 13 residues. As DNA, the CDR3 is TGTGCCAGTAAACAGGGTTCGCGAGAGACCCAGTACTTC. Translated, it gives CASKQGSRETQYF.

This rearrangement joins TRBV5-4 to TRBJ2-7; no clear D gene. The CDR3 length is 14 residues. Between the trimmed V and J ends, which lost 3 bases and 6 bases, there was a span of 16 bases. The germline CDR1 and CDR2 sequences are SGHNT and YYREEE (reference sequence). The CDR3 spells CASSWRSRVGEQYF. DNA for the CDR3: TGTGCCAGCAGCTGGCGCAGTAGGGTCGGCGAGCAGTACTTC.